The 30 T cell receptor beta chains below were found in one sample sequenced in a study of radiotherapy plus CTLA-4 blockade in lung cancer. The assay was immunoSEQ multiplex PCR, and TCRdb's table has in-frame clones only and misses some. This table has about 64,000 clones, roughly 76% appearing once. The specimen was peripheral blood, collected from a patient treated with radiotherapy plus ipilimumab. These receptors came from a human donor with non-small cell lung cancer whose response to radiotherapy plus ipilimumab could not be evaluated.

The chain combines TRBV5-4 with TRBJ1-4; D gene ambiguous. The CDR3 has 17 residues. The germline CDR1 and CDR2 sequences are SGHNT and YYREEE (reference sequence). Between the trimmed V and J ends, which lost 0 bases and 4 bases, there was a span of 16 bases. Written as DNA, the CDR3 is TGTGCCAGCAGCTTGGAGGTGACCGAGGATTTTAATGAAAAACTGTTTTTT. Its protein is CASSLEVTEDFNEKLFF.

The chain joins TRBV27 to TRBJ1-1, with no clear D. V was clipped by 6 bases and J by 0 bases, with 11 bases between them. CDR1 is MNHEY and CDR2 is SMNVEV in the germline V gene (reference sequence). This CDR3 is 14 amino acids long. The CDR3 DNA sequence: TGTGCCAGCAGACGAGGACTGTTGAACACTGAAGCTTTCTTT. It encodes CASRRGLLNTEAFF.

V usage is TRBV21-1 and J usage is TRBJ1-1; the table's D call, TRBD1, was not checked against the DNA. TRBV21-1 is recorded as a pseudogene. The CDR3 sequence is 13 residues long. The CDR3 DNA is TGTGCCAGCAGCAATCGTGGGCGCACTGAAGCTTTCTTT. This translates into CASSNRGRTEAFF.

This chain joins TRBV2 and TRBJ2-5; 10 nucleotides agree with TRBD2. The CDR3 loop spans 16 amino acids. The J segment lost 7 bases and the V segment lost 6 bases, leaving 14 bases of the junction unmatched. Germline V gene data show CDR1 as SNHLY and CDR2 as FYNNEI. The CDR3: CASRSTSGEGERTQYF. The CDR3 bases are TGTGCCAGCAGGTCCACTAGCGGGGAAGGGGAGAGGACCCAGTACTTC.

V gene TRBV5-1 combines with J gene TRBJ2-7; 8 nucleotides agree with TRBD2. The CDR3 sequence is 14 residues long. Germline V gene sequence: CDR1 SGHRS, CDR2 YFSETQ. The V gene end was trimmed by 2 bases and the J gene end by 6 bases; junction bases not matched to a gene: 7. The CDR3 DNA follows: TGCGCCAGCAGCTTTGCGGGACTAGTAATCGAGCAGTACTTC. Its protein is CASSFAGLVIEQYF.

This clone was recorded a few times. The chain carries TRBV9 and TRBJ2-2; 8 bases fit TRBD2. The CDR3 is made up of 16 amino acids. J was trimmed by 6 bases and V by 0 bases; bases with no gene match: 7. Germline lookup yields CDR1 SGDLS and CDR2 YYNGEE. CDR3 DNA: TGTGCCAGCAGCGTAGACGGGGGGGCACTTCCCGGGGAGCTGTTTTTT. This translates into CASSVDGGALPGELFF. Full variable domain (rest looked up from reference TRBV9 and TRBJ2-2): DSGVTQTPKHLITATGQRVTLRCSPRSGDLSVYWYQQSLDQGLQFLIQYYNGEERAKGNILERFSAQQFPDLHSELNLSSLELGDSALYFCASSVDGGALPGELFFGEGSRLTVL.

The V call is TRBV28, the J call TRBJ1-4; D perhaps matches TRBD1 (6 bases). The germline V gene encodes CDR1 MDHEN and CDR2 SYDVKM. The CDR3 sequence is 15 residues long. V was clipped by 6 bases and J by 0 bases, with 11 bases between them. In nucleotides, the CDR3 is TGTGCCAGCAGCTCGACAGGTGCAACTAATGAAAAACTGTTTTTT. Its protein product is CASSSTGATNEKLFF.

The sample holds a few counts of this clone. V gene TRBV30 combines with J gene TRBJ1-5, with 9 bases identical to TRBD1. The germline gives CDR1 GTSNPN, CDR2 SVGIG (reference sequence). J gave up 5 bases and V 2 bases, and 7 bases lay outside the gene matches. CDR3 length equals 15 residues. CDR3 sequence (DNA): TGTGCCTGGAGTTCCGGGACAGGGTTATATCAGCCCCAGCATTTT. Protein product: CAWSSGTGLYQPQHF.

This chain links TRBV27 with TRBJ2-3; 8 nucleotides match TRBD2. The germline CDR1 and CDR2 sequences are MNHEY and SMNVEV (reference sequence). The V gene end was trimmed by 1 base and the J gene end by 6 bases; junction bases not matched to a gene: 3. This CDR3 has 14 amino acids. The CDR3 loop is CASSLYGREDTQYF. The CDR3 DNA reads as TGTGCCAGCAGTTTATACGGGAGGGAGGATACGCAGTATTTT.

V and J are TRBV6-1 and TRBJ2-6, with D uncertain. The CDR3 has 14 amino acids. Germline CDR1 and CDR2: MNHNS and SASEGT. V dropped 7 bases and J dropped 0 bases, with 7 bases sitting between them. The CDR3 DNA follows: TGTGCCAGCACCCCAGGCTCTGGGGCCAACGTCCTGACTTTC. It codes for CASTPGSGANVLTF.

V is TRBV5-1 and J is TRBJ2-5, with D perhaps TRBD2 (6 bases). The J call may be wrong; the DNA end is better matched by TRBJ2-7. Germline V gene sequence: CDR1 SGHRS, CDR2 YFSETQ. The CDR3 sequence is 15 residues long. Written as DNA, the CDR3 is TGCGCCAGCAGTGATTTCCAGGGACTGACCTACGAGCAGTACTTC. Translated, it gives CASSDFQGLTYEQYF.

This chain connects TRBV14 to TRBJ2-1, with 14 bases identical to TRBD2. CDR1 is SGHDN and CDR2 is FVKESK in the germline V gene. Unmatched junction bases numbered 10, after V lost 3 bases and J lost 12 bases. This CDR3 is 16 amino acids long. The CDR3 here is CASSQEIGLAGGGQFF. In nucleotides, the CDR3 is TGTGCCAGCAGCCAGGAGATCGGACTAGCGGGAGGCGGGCAGTTCTTC.

The chain couples TRBV11-2 to TRBJ2-5, with D possibly TRBD2 on 7 matching bases. V lost 2 bases, J lost 4 bases, and 14 bases lay in between. CDR3 length: 15 amino acids. From germline, CDR1 is SGHAT and CDR2 FQNNGV. This chain's CDR3 is CASSLNSGEGETQYF. The CDR3 nucleotides read TGTGCCAGCAGCTTAAATTCAGGGGAGGGAGAGACCCAGTACTTC.

This clone was counted between two and nine times. CDR3 nucleotide sequence: TGCGCCAGCAGTGATCGACAGGGAGTCGGGGAGCTGTTTTTT. Protein: CASSDRQGVGELFF. The V and J genes are TRBV10-1 and TRBJ2-2; 7 bases fit TRBD1. This CDR3 comprises 14 residues. Germline-derived CDR1 and CDR2 are WNHNN and SYGVQD (reference sequence). V was clipped by 3 bases and J by 7 bases; unmatched bases: 5.

This chain uses TRBV7-2 with TRBJ2-7, with TRBD2 matching 12 bases. The CDR3 spans 18 residues. V lost 1 base and J lost 2; bases outside the gene matches: 9. From germline, CDR1 is SGHTA and CDR2 FQGNSA. This CDR3 reads CASSLEISSGGATYEQYF. In nucleotides, the CDR3 is TGTGCCAGCAGCTTAGAAATCTCTAGCGGGGGGGCCACCTACGAGCAGTACTTC. Based on the CDR3 plus reference TRBV7-2 and TRBJ2-7, the full variable domain is GAGVSQSPSNKVTEKGKDVELRCDPISGHTALYWYRQSLGQGLEFLIYFQGNSAPDKSGLPSDRFSAERTGGSVSTLTIQRTQQEDSAVYLCASSLEISSGGATYEQYFGPGTRLTVT.

This clone was seen only a few times. The J gene is TRBJ2-3, the V gene TRBV2; D gene unclear. The CDR3 is 15 amino acids. The germline V gene encodes CDR1 SNHLY and CDR2 FYNNEI. The V gene lost 3 bases and the J gene lost 2 bases, with 12 bases spanning the gap. The CDR3 nucleotides read TGTGCCAGCAGTGACGGTAAAAGACTCACAGATACGCAGTATTTT. It codes for CASSDGKRLTDTQYF.

V and J are TRBV9 and TRBJ2-3, with 9 positions matching TRBD2. Germline CDR1 is SGDLS and CDR2 is YYNGEE. V dropped 1 base and J dropped 2; count of bases not matched to a gene: 8. The CDR3 spans 17 residues. This chain's CDR3 is CASSVLGAGGLTDTQYF. In nucleotides, the CDR3 is TGTGCCAGCAGCGTATTAGGGGCGGGGGGGCTCACAGATACGCAGTATTTT.

This clone was seen just once. The chain employs TRBV13 and TRBJ1-1; no firm D call. CDR3 size: 15 residues. Trimming cost V 3 bases and J 1 base, with 12 bases left between them. The germline V gene has CDR1 PRHDT and CDR2 FYEKMQ (reference sequence). The CDR3 DNA reads TGTGCCAGCAGCTTTATTAGCGGAAAGAACACTGAAGCTTTCTTT. The encoded protein is CASSFISGKNTEAFF.

The chain uses TRBV19 and TRBJ1-1; no clear D. The CDR3 is 16 amino acids. Trimming shortened V by 5 bases and J by 4 bases, and 20 bases separated the two germline ends. Germline lookup yields CDR1 LNHDA and CDR2 SQIVND (reference sequence). Here the CDR3 reads CASSALFRAEGTEAFF. The CDR3 DNA follows: TGTGCCAGTAGTGCCCTTTTTCGAGCCGAGGGCACTGAAGCTTTCTTT.

The chain is built from TRBV19 and TRBJ1-1, with D perhaps TRBD1 (6 bases). The CDR3 length is 15 residues. Germline CDR1 LNHDA, CDR2 SQIVND (reference sequence). V was clipped by 3 bases and J by 3 bases, with 14 bases between them. The CDR3 sequence: CASSMTGGGDTEAFF. CDR3 DNA sequence: TGTGCCAGTAGTATGACGGGGGGCGGCGACACTGAAGCTTTCTTT.

This clone was found once. The chain carries TRBV7-2 and TRBJ2-5, with 10 bases that match TRBD1. Trimming removed 4 bases from V and 1 base from J; junction bases left unmatched: 3. Germline lookup yields CDR1 SGHTA and CDR2 FQGNSA. This CDR3 has 15 residues. The CDR3 is CASSSGQGVQETQYF. CDR3 bases: TGTGCCAGCAGCTCAGGACAGGGGGTCCAAGAGACCCAGTACTTC.

The rearrangement links TRBV2 to TRBJ2-3; the match to TRBD2 covers 10 bases. CDR1 SNHLY and CDR2 FYNNEI come from the germline V gene. The length of the CDR3 is 15 residues. Trimming removed 10 bases from V and 2 bases from J; junction bases left unmatched: 9. The CDR3 DNA follows: TGTGCCACCACAGCGGGAGGGCCTCTCACAGATACGCAGTATTTT. Translation: CATTAGGPLTDTQYF.

The V and J genes are TRBV5-6 and TRBJ1-1; possible D gene TRBD1, 6 bases. From germline, CDR1 is SGHDT and CDR2 YYEEEE. This CDR3 region has 15 residues. Trimming removed 6 bases from V and 5 bases from J, with 20 bases in between. The CDR3 bases are TGTGCCAGCACGTATCTGGGGGGGGGCCAGACTGAAGCTTTCTTT. Translation gives CASTYLGGGQTEAFF. The variable domain in full, completed from reference TRBV5-6 and TRBJ1-1, reads DAGVTQSPTHLIKTRGQQVTLRCSPKSGHDTVSWYQQALGQGPQFIFQYYEEEERQRGNFPDRFSGHQFPNYSSELNVNALLLGDSALYLCASTYLGGGQTEAFFGQGTRLTVV.

This chain connects TRBV5-1 to TRBJ2-3; the D is unclear. From germline, CDR1 is SGHRS and CDR2 YFSETQ. The V end was cut by 2 bases, the J end by 3 bases, with 19 bases between. The CDR3 is 17 residues long. The CDR3 is CASSFAKSSPLTDTQYF. The CDR3 DNA sequence: TGCGCCAGCAGCTTCGCGAAGAGTAGCCCCCTGACAGATACGCAGTATTTT.

The chain employs TRBV11-3 and TRBJ2-7; possibly TRBD2 for D (6 bases). Trimming took 0 bases from V and 3 from J, leaving 12 bases between them. The CDR3 runs to 15 residues. Germline CDR1 is SGHNT and CDR2 is YENEEA. CDR3 loop: CASSLEVAGHYEQYF. CDR3 nucleotide sequence: TGTGCCAGCAGCTTAGAGGTCGCGGGGCACTACGAGCAGTACTTC.

The rearrangement links TRBV27 to TRBJ2-7; 8 nucleotides match TRBD1. There are 13 residues in the CDR3. From germline, CDR1 is MNHEY and CDR2 SMNVEV (reference sequence). V lost 8 bases to trimming and J lost 2 bases; unmatched junction nucleotides: 5. CDR3 sequence: CASPGTGTYEQYF. CDR3 in DNA: TGTGCCAGCCCCGGGACAGGAACCTACGAGCAGTACTTC.

The chain carries TRBV7-2 and TRBJ2-3; D might be TRBD1 (5 bases). In germline, CDR1 is SGHTA, CDR2 FQGNSA. The CDR3 contains 13 residues. The V and J ends lost 1 base and 3 bases respectively, with 5 bases between them. The CDR3 reads CASSLEGTDTQYF. The CDR3 DNA follows: TGTGCCAGCAGCTTAGAGGGGACAGATACGCAGTATTTT.

This clone was detected once. The chain employs TRBV5-1 and TRBJ1-1; possible D gene TRBD1, 5 bases. Germline CDR1 reads SGHRS; CDR2 reads YFSETQ. This CDR3 comprises 14 residues. V lost 4 bases, J lost 4 bases, and 14 bases lay in between. CDR3 nucleotides: TGCGCCAGCAGCCCGGGGGTGATGGGCACTGAAGCTTTCTTT. Its translation is CASSPGVMGTEAFF.

The rearrangement uses TRBV9 and TRBJ1-1; tentative D call: TRBD1 (5 bases). There are 12 residues in the CDR3. Trimming removed 7 bases at V and 1 base at J, with 8 bases between. Germline V CDR1 and CDR2: SGDLS, YYNGEE. DNA for the CDR3: TGTGCCAGCGGGGGGAAGAACACTGAAGCTTTCTTT. As protein: CASGGKNTEAFF.

V usage is TRBV28 and J usage is TRBJ1-4, with 8 positions matching TRBD1. V was clipped by 6 bases and J by 4 bases; unmatched bases: 10. The CDR3 sequence is 16 residues long. Germline assignment: CDR1 MDHEN and CDR2 SYDVKM. The CDR3 DNA reads TGTGCCAGCAGAGGCCAGGGGGCGCGTTATAATGAAAAACTGTTTTTT. Its translation: CASRGQGARYNEKLFF.